This T cell receptor (beta chain) was captured by sequencing in a study of identical twins (dated by TCRdb to about 2016). About the investigation overall: The study deep-sequenced TCR alpha and beta repertoires from monozygotic twins, unrelated adults of various ages and cord blood to test whether fetal clonotypes persist. Replicate twin experiments were performed at different times using different library preparation protocols to rule out contamination.

The library was produced with 5' RACE. Data came from an Illumina HiSeq 2000. A universal primer binding site was added through template switching, and the final cDNA carried a unique molecular identifier so that TCR cDNA molecules could be counted accurately. First-strand cDNA for TCR alpha and beta chains was synthesized from specific primers in the conserved constant-segment region. Each cDNA library was double barcoded, with a SMART-Mk sample barcode plus Illumina barcodes, to control for contamination. TruSeq adapter sequences, together with Illumina sample barcodes, were added in two successive PCR steps. Sequencing of the TCR alpha and beta cDNA libraries was done on the Illumina HiSeq platform using custom primers. As for the authors' bioinformatics: MiGEC processed the raw reads to extract unique molecular identifiers, while MiXCR was used to determine the CDR3 positions. Recombination models were inferred per individual with the repgenHMM and IGoR tools using an EM algorithm. The analysis of shared clonotypes was done with the tcR package in R, with sharing normalized by the product of cloneset sizes. Out-of-frame nonproductive sequences were analyzed to study raw recombination free of thymic and clonal selection effects. TCRdb reran the public reads through fastp at Q25 and MiXCR, keeping productive beta chains. CDR3 protein sequences are deduplicated, and each keeps its most common genes and DNA. The V and J calls shown here were made by TCRdb, not taken from the authors' results. Here the sample has nearly 200,000 distinct CDR3 sequences; more than 15% occur a single time. Of the sample, 40% to 45% is held by the ten largest clones.

This clonotype appeared a few times. No cognate antigen has been identified for it. Per-base quality was not reported, and no clone a single base away is much larger than it. Summary of the overall study and its limitations: Invariant T cells such as MAIT and iNKT could partly confound zero-insertion analyses, though diverse VJ usage argued against this for most clonotypes. In beta out-of-frame sequences, excess twin sharing was weaker, because having fewer shared sequences lowered the signal-to-noise ratio. Out-of-frame TCR alpha sharing in monozygotic twins was systematically underestimated by recombination models, whereas sharing between unrelated individuals was in agreement with the recombination models. Compared with coincidental sharing between unrelated individuals, out-of-frame TCR alpha sequences shared between twins showed an excess of sequences with low generation probability. Conclusions relied on cross-sectional statistical analysis, since the same donors could not be followed over many years. Abundant cord blood beta clonotypes had fewer insertions, young adult naive repertoires showed a similar but weaker trend, and memory repertoires showed no such trend.

Every donor was a healthy Caucasian. The twin cohort comprised three pairs of female monozygotic twins, all aged about 18 to 29 years. Positive isolation kits from Invitrogen were used to isolate the CD4+ and CD8+ T cell populations. This sample also appeared in a second study, on T cells expressing NK-cell markers. As described in the second report: TCR beta-chain repertoires were profiled in sorted CD3+CD56+NKG2C+, CD3+CD56+NKG2C- and CD3+CD56-NKG2C+ T-cell subsets from several donors. Of the eight sequenced donors, seven were found to be HCMV-seropositive and one was found to be HCMV-seronegative. To restrict sorting to alphabetaTCR-expressing T cells, an anti-gammadeltaTCR antibody was added in several experiments. In several donors, the dominant CD3+CD56+NKG2C+ clonotypes were among the top 10 CD8+ clonotypes and accounted for about 1.0-7.5% of CD8+ T cells. Those dominant clonotypes were again the most abundant among CD3+CD56-NKG2C+ cells in a few donors, at about 28.3-60.1%. It remained unclear whether the expanded NKG2C-expressing T cell clones were specific for HCMV antigens. All eight donors whose samples were sequenced were randomly selected healthy volunteers, three of them men and five women. A commercial ELISA kit detecting HCMV-specific IgG in serum was used to determine HCMV serostatus. MIGEC was used to demultiplex reads and group reads by UMI, and MiTCR was used to assemble and quantify clonotypes. Only TCR cDNA sequences supported by at least two reads were kept to exclude erroneous sequences. Downstream repertoire analysis used the tcR package, and clonotypes were matched across fractions by CDR3 nucleotide sequence plus V segment. VDJmatch was used to annotate antigen specificity against VDJdb, with one amino acid substitution in CDR3 permitted.

This receptor was obtained from a woman under 30 in good health. The specimen sequenced was CD8+ T cells sorted from blood.

The nucleotide sequence reads as follows: TGTGCCAGCAGTTACTCGGGGGAGAGTACCGGGGAGCTGTTTTTT. It encodes CASSYSGESTGELFF. The sequence joins TRBV6-5 to TRBJ2-2, with the D gene tentatively TRBD1 or TRBD2, based on 5 matching bases in each. Deletion took 0 bases off V and 5 bases off J, with a span of 10 bases between the germline ends. CDR1 and CDR2 are read off the germline V gene as MNHEY and SVGAGI. The CDR3 runs 15 residues from the cysteine to the phenylalanine. CDR3 DNA only is kept here, 45 bases in frame from base 1.